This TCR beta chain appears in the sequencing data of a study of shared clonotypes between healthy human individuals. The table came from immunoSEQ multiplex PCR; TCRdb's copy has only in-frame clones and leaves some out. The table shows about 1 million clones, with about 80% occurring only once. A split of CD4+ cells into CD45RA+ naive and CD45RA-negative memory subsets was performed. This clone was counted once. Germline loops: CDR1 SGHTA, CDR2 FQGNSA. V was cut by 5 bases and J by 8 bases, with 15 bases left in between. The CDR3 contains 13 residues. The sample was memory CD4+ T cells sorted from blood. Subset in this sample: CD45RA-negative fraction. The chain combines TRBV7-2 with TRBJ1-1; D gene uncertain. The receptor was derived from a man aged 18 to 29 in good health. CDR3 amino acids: CASSPLGLNEAFF. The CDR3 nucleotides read TGTGCCAGCAGCCCCTTAGGTTTAAACGAAGCTTTCTTT. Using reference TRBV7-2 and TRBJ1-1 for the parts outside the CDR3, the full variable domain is GAGVSQSPSNKVTEKGKDVELRCDPISGHTALYWYRQSLGQGLEFLIYFQGNSAPDKSGLPSDRFSAERTGGSVSTLTIQRTQQEDSAVYLCASSPLGLNEAFFGQGTRLTVV.